One and the same sample provided the 5 T cell receptor beta chains below, sequenced in a study of sequential checkpoint blockade in melanoma (dated by TCRdb to about 2019). Read against the paper, the sample's treatment or condition label means: randomized to nivolumab then ipilimumab (arm A) or the reverse (arm B). The receptor library was made with the immunoSEQ multiplex PCR assay. In its TCRdb copy, this immuneACCESS table keeps in-frame sequences only and misses some clones. Where compared with another copy, unresolved V genes explain less than half of these, and the others have no known cause. Across this sample there are approximately 3,000 clones, with under 60% seen only once. Clones ranked in the top ten supply about a fifth of the sample. Here the sequenced sample was CD8+ T cells sorted from blood (inferred from file names), taken from a patient given nivolumab and ipilimumab in sequence. The receptor set was obtained from a human donor with melanoma.

This chain uses TRBV4-3 with TRBJ2-2; D remains ambiguous. Deletions cut 0 bases from V and 1 base from J, with 6 bases between. The CDR3 sequence is 15 residues long. Germline lookup yields CDR1 LGHNA and CDR2 YSLEER. The CDR3 coding sequence is TGCGCCAGCAGCCAAGACAGTGAGAACACCGGGGAGCTGTTTTTT. It codes for CASSQDSENTGELFF.

The gene calls are TRBV2 and TRBJ2-3; D not certain. Between the trimmed V and J ends, which lost 9 bases and 4 bases, there was a span of 5 bases. The CDR3 runs to 10 residues. The germline V gene has CDR1 SNHLY and CDR2 FYNNEI. The DNA of the CDR3 is TGTGCCAGTCTTCCAGATACGCAGTATTTT. It yields the protein CASLPDTQYF.

The V call is TRBV2, the J call TRBJ2-3, with TRBD2 matching 12 bases. V lost 6 bases, J lost 4 bases, and 14 bases stayed unmatched. In germline, CDR1 is SNHLY, CDR2 FYNNEI. The CDR3 contains 18 residues. CDR3 region: CASSGTSSGGAGADTQYF. CDR3 DNA sequence: TGTGCCAGCAGCGGAACCTCTAGCGGGGGGGCCGGGGCAGATACGCAGTATTTT. The full variable domain, rest sourced from reference TRBV2 and TRBJ2-3, is EPEVTQTPSHQVTQMGQEVILRCVPISNHLYFYWYRQILGQKVEFLVSFYNNEISEKSEIFDDQFSVERPDGSNFTLKIRSTKLEDSAMYFCASSGTSSGGAGADTQYFGPGTRLTVL.

The chain recombines TRBV4-3 with TRBJ2-7; D is ambiguous. The CDR3 spans 13 residues. Germline CDR1 is LGHNA and CDR2 is YSLEER. The V and J ends lost 0 bases and 2 bases respectively, with 5 bases between them. CDR3 in amino acids: CASSQDLAYEQYF. As DNA, the CDR3 is TGCGCCAGCAGCCAAGATCTAGCCTACGAGCAGTACTTC.

This clone was found a few times. This sequence joins TRBV29-1 and TRBJ2-1; 7 bases are shared with TRBD2. In germline, CDR1 is SQVTM, CDR2 ANQGSEA. The CDR3 sequence is 17 residues long. V lost 4 bases to trimming and J lost 2 bases; unmatched junction nucleotides: 14. CDR3 in amino acids: CSVGQVWEGRTYNEQFF. Written as DNA, the CDR3 is TGCAGCGTTGGCCAGGTGTGGGAGGGGAGAACCTACAATGAGCAGTTCTTC.